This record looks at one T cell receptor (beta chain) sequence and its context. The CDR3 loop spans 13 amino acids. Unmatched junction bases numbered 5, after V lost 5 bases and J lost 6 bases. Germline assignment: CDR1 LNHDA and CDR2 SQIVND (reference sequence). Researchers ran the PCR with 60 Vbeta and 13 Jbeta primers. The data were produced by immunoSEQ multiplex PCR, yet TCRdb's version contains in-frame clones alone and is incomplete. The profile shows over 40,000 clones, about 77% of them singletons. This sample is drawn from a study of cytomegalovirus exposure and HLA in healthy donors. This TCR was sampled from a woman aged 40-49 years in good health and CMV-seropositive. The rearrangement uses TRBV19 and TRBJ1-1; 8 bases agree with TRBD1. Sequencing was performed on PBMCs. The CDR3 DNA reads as TGTGCCAGTAGTTCACAACAGGGGGCTGAAGCTTTCTTT. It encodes CASSSQQGAEAFF.